Listed here are 2 T cell receptor beta chains from one sample, sequenced in a study of post-analysis software for immune sequencing data. Study-level findings and limits: Controls showed lower frequencies than patients for five TRBV segments, and TRBV5-6, TRBV5-1 and TRBV20-1 were among these.

Prepared TCR beta cDNA libraries contained unique molecular identifiers. One entry per CDR3 protein, called by TCRdb with MiXCR from the PCR reads. The sample has about 500,000 distinct CDR3 sequences; around 40% are singletons. These receptors lack a known antigen. The sequencing sample was made of blood. The origin of the receptors is a girl aged 5-17 years with multiple sclerosis.

Of note for this clonotype: A junction boundary mismatches the germline segment, possibly from a read error. V usage is TRBV9 and J usage is TRBJ2-7; TRBD1 might be the D (5 bases). The CDR3 totals 15 residues. Germline V lookup: CDR1 SGDLS, CDR2 YYNGEE. As DNA, the CDR3 is TGTGCCGGCAGCCCGCAGGGCCAAGGAACCTACGAGCAGTACTTC. Amino acids: CAGSPQGQGTYEQYF.

The chain has TRBV28 and TRBJ1-5, with D possibly matching TRBD1 (5 bases). V shed 3 bases and J shed 6 bases, with 18 bases lying between them. This CDR3 has 16 residues. Germline CDR1 reads MDHEN; CDR2 reads SYDVKM. In DNA form, the CDR3 reads TGTGCCAGCAGTTTTATCGGGCCTCAGAGGGGTCAGCCCCAGCATTTT. As protein: CASSFIGPQRGQPQHF.